The 20 T cell receptor beta chains below were found in one sample sequenced in a study of cytomegalovirus exposure and HLA in healthy donors. Primers: 60 Vbeta forward and 13 Jbeta reverse. The data were produced by immunoSEQ multiplex PCR, yet TCRdb's version contains in-frame clones alone and is incomplete. The table records fewer than 200,000 clones, 65% to 85% of them present only once. The sample taken for sequencing was PBMCs. These receptors originate from a man between 40 and 49 years old in good health and CMV-seropositive.

This clone was found once. CDR3 sequence reads: CASSEDYRTDTQYF. CDR3 nucleotides: TGTGCCAGCAGCGAGGACTACAGGACAGATACGCAGTATTTT. This rearrangement joins TRBV14 to TRBJ2-3; weak D call: TRBD2 (6 bases). Germline lookup yields CDR1 SGHDN and CDR2 FVKESK. Trimming took off 5 bases at V and 3 bases at J, with 12 bases between the two ends. The CDR3 is made up of 14 amino acids.

The J gene is TRBJ2-7, the V gene TRBV27; weak D call: TRBD2 (6 bases). The CDR3 loop spans 12 amino acids. V was cut by 4 bases and J by 2 bases, with 6 bases left in between. Germline CDR1 is MNHEY and CDR2 is SMNVEV (reference sequence). CDR3 residues: CASSSGAYEQYF. As DNA, the CDR3 is TGTGCCAGCAGTTCGGGAGCCTACGAGCAGTACTTC.

This clone was found once. V usage is TRBV7-9 and J usage is TRBJ2-3, with D possibly matching TRBD2 (5 bases). This CDR3 spans 16 amino acids. From germline, CDR1 is SEHNR and CDR2 FQNEAQ (reference sequence). V lost 5 bases to trimming and J lost 2 bases, with 17 bases between them. CDR3 loop: CASSDGNLPLTDTQYF. The CDR3 DNA is TGTGCCAGCAGCGACGGGAACCTGCCCCTCACAGATACGCAGTATTTT.

The chain joins TRBV6-6 to TRBJ1-2; TRBD1 matches 7 bases. Germline V gene sequence: CDR1 MNHNY, CDR2 SVGAGI (reference sequence). The CDR3 spans 15 residues. After removal of 6 bases from V and 1 base from J, the junction contained 8 bases not matched to a gene. CDR3 sequence reads: CASRQGQPHNYGYTF. The CDR3 bases are TGTGCCAGCAGACAGGGACAGCCTCATAACTATGGCTACACCTTC.

CDR3 in amino acids: CASSSWGGLNTEAFF. The CDR3 nucleotides are TGTGCCAGCAGCTCCTGGGGGGGGTTGAACACTGAAGCTTTCTTT. The chain employs TRBV7-3 and TRBJ1-1; weak D call: TRBD1 (5 bases). This CDR3 is 15 amino acids long. CDR1 SGHTA and CDR2 FQGTGA come from the germline V gene. Trimming removed 4 bases at V and 0 bases at J, with 12 bases between. Complete variable domain (other parts from reference TRBV7-3 and TRBJ1-1): GAGVSQTPSNKVTEKGKYVELRCDPISGHTALYWYRQSLGQGPEFLIYFQGTGAADDSGLPNDRFFAVRPEGSVSTLKIQRTERGDSAVYLCASSSWGGLNTEAFFGQGTRLTVV.

This clone was counted only a few times. The chain links TRBV25-1 to TRBJ1-1, with a tentative D call TRBD1 (5 bases). This CDR3 spans 14 amino acids. Germline V lookup: CDR1 MGHDK, CDR2 SYGVNS. The V end was cut by 5 bases, the J end by 4 bases, with 14 bases between. CDR3: CASSPRTIGTEAFF. CDR3 in DNA: TGTGCCAGCAGTCCCCGGACAATCGGCACTGAAGCTTTCTTT.

In this sample, this clone turned up a few times. The J gene is TRBJ1-1, the V gene TRBV25-1; D possibly corresponds to TRBD1 (6 bases). The CDR3 length is 12 residues. Trimming removed 9 bases at V and 4 bases at J, with 12 bases between. Per the germline V gene, CDR1 is MGHDK and CDR2 is SYGVNS. The CDR3, as DNA: TGTGCCAGTAGTCAGGGGACCACTGAAGCTTTCTTT. Its protein product is CASSQGTTEAFF. Combining the CDR3 with reference TRBV25-1 and TRBJ1-1 gives the whole variable domain EADIYQTPRYLVIGTGKKITLECSQTMGHDKMYWYQQDPGMELHLIHYSYGVNSTEKGDLSSESTVSRIRTEHFPLTLESARPSHTSQYLCASSQGTTEAFFGQGTRLTVV.

The chain uses TRBV10-3 and TRBJ2-1; 7 bases agree with TRBD2. CDR3 length: 15 residues. Germline V gene sequence: CDR1 ENHRY, CDR2 SYGVKD. J lost 6 bases, V lost 10 bases, and 15 bases had no gene match. CDR3 sequence reads: CATGRRLADGNEQFF. The CDR3 DNA follows: TGTGCCACAGGACGTCGCCTAGCGGATGGCAATGAGCAGTTCTTC.

The gene calls are TRBV9 and TRBJ1-5; no reliable D call. Trimming stripped 4 bases from V and 0 bases from J, with 5 bases between. The CDR3 is 13 residues long. The V gene's germline CDR1 is SGDLS and CDR2 YYNGEE. CDR3 in DNA: TGTGCCAGCAGCTCCTATAGCAATCAGCCCCAGCATTTT. It yields the protein CASSSYSNQPQHF.

The V call is TRBV28, the J call TRBJ2-7, with 7 bases identical to TRBD1. The CDR3 consists of 13 residues. Trimming removed 4 bases from V and 3 bases from J; junction bases left unmatched: 3. Germline loops: CDR1 MDHEN, CDR2 SYDVKM. As DNA, the CDR3 is TGTGCCAGCAGTTCTTCAGGGGGCTACGAGCAGTACTTC. Translated, it gives CASSSSGGYEQYF.

This chain links TRBV7-6 with TRBJ2-3; TRBD1 matches 8 bases. The germline V gene encodes CDR1 SGHVS and CDR2 FNYEAQ. With 1 base clipped from V and 5 bases from J, the junction kept 8 bases outside the gene matches. This CDR3 contains 16 residues. The DNA for the CDR3 is TGTGCCAGCAGCTTAGGTCCGGGACAGGTGGGAGATACGCAGTATTTT. It specifies CASSLGPGQVGDTQYF. Full variable domain (rest looked up from reference TRBV7-6 and TRBJ2-3): GAGVSQSPRYKVTKRGQDVALRCDPISGHVSLYWYRQALGQGPEFLTYFNYEAQQDKSGLPNDRFSAERPEGSISTLTIQRTEQRDSAMYRCASSLGPGQVGDTQYFGPGTRLTVL.

The chain employs TRBV7-2 and TRBJ2-5; 9 bases align to TRBD2. The CDR3 is made up of 17 amino acids. Per germline, CDR1 SGHTA and CDR2 FQGNSA. The J segment lost 5 bases and the V segment lost 5 bases, leaving 15 bases of the junction unmatched. The CDR3 nucleotides are TGTGCCAGCAGCCAGGGGCTAGCGGGAACTGGATGGGAGACCCAGTACTTC. Protein product: CASSQGLAGTGWETQYF. Complete variable domain (other parts from reference TRBV7-2 and TRBJ2-5): GAGVSQSPSNKVTEKGKDVELRCDPISGHTALYWYRQSLGQGLEFLIYFQGNSAPDKSGLPSDRFSAERTGGSVSTLTIQRTQQEDSAVYLCASSQGLAGTGWETQYFGPGTRLLVL.

The V call is TRBV6-5, the J call TRBJ2-3; D call uncertain. Between the trimmed V and J ends, which lost 0 bases and 2 bases, there was a span of 6 bases. This CDR3 contains 14 residues. The germline CDR1 and CDR2 sequences are MNHEY and SVGAGI. The CDR3 here is CASSYSLLTDTQYF. CDR3 DNA: TGTGCCAGCAGTTACTCCCTACTCACAGATACGCAGTATTTT.

The chain employs TRBV15 and TRBJ2-7, with TRBD2 matching over 8 bases. The junction had 6 bases not matched to a gene; V was cut back by 0 bases and J by 5 bases. Germline V lookup: CDR1 LNHNV, CDR2 YYDKDF (reference sequence). This CDR3 is 15 amino acids long. In DNA, the CDR3 is TGTGCCACCAGCAGAGATCGAGCGGGAGCGCACGAGCAGTACTTC. Translation: CATSRDRAGAHEQYF.

The chain links TRBV14 to TRBJ2-5, with TRBD1 matching 7 bases. Looked up from germline, CDR1 is SGHDN and CDR2 is FVKESK. Trimming removed 3 bases from V and 1 base from J; junction bases left unmatched: 11. This CDR3 has 17 residues. The CDR3 loop reads CASSQTGTPPFQETQYF. The CDR3, as DNA: TGTGCCAGCAGCCAGACAGGGACACCACCCTTCCAAGAGACCCAGTACTTC. Based on the CDR3 plus reference TRBV14 and TRBJ2-5, the full variable domain is EAGVTQFPSHSVIEKGQTVTLRCDPISGHDNLYWYRRVMGKEIKFLLHFVKESKQDESGMPNNRFLAERTGGTYSTLKVQPAELEDSGVYFCASSQTGTPPFQETQYFGPGTRLLVL.

This sequence joins TRBV7-9 and TRBJ2-3, with 9 nucleotides matching TRBD2. Germline-derived CDR1 and CDR2 are SEHNR and FQNEAQ (reference sequence). The CDR3 runs 12 residues. V lost 11 bases and J lost 5; bases outside the gene matches: 5. This chain's CDR3 is CAGAGGLDTQYF. The CDR3 nucleotides read TGTGCCGGGGCGGGAGGGTTAGATACGCAGTATTTT.

Only one count was recorded for this clone. This chain joins TRBV18 and TRBJ2-1; a weak D match, TRBD1 (6 bases). The CDR3 sequence is 15 residues long. The germline CDR1 and CDR2 sequences are KGHSH and LQKENI. V shed 0 bases and J shed 8 bases, with 14 bases lying between them. In DNA, the CDR3 is TGTGCCAGCTCACCACCTAGGGGGAGTAGGGATGAGCAGTTCTTC. As protein: CASSPPRGSRDEQFF. Drawing the rest from reference TRBV18 and TRBJ2-1, the complete variable domain is NAGVMQNPRHLVRRRGQEARLRCSPMKGHSHVYWYRQLPEEGLKFMVYLQKENIIDESGMPKERFSAEFPKEGPSILRIQQVVRGDSAAYFCASSPPRGSRDEQFFGPGTRLTVL.

The chain uses TRBV5-1 and TRBJ1-1, with D tentatively TRBD1 (5 bases). Germline-derived CDR1 and CDR2 are SGHRS and YFSETQ. The length of the CDR3 is 15 residues. V lost 4 bases and J 0 bases, leaving 13 bases between the germline ends. CDR3 region: CASSVRGAMNTEAFF. Written as DNA, the CDR3 is TGCGCCAGCAGCGTAAGGGGTGCCATGAACACTGAAGCTTTCTTT.

CDR3 sequence (DNA): TGTGCCACCACCCTTCGGGAGACCCAGTACTTC. This sequence encodes CATTLRETQYF. This chain links TRBV15 with TRBJ2-5, with D unclear. The CDR3 totals 11 residues. Looked up from germline, CDR1 is LNHNV and CDR2 is YYDKDF (reference sequence). Trimming took 7 bases from V and 5 from J, leaving 8 bases between them.

In DNA form, the CDR3 reads TGTGCCAGTAGTACGGGACAGCCCTACGAGCAGTACTTC. Amino acid sequence: CASSTGQPYEQYF. The chain links TRBV19 to TRBJ2-7; 7 bases are shared with TRBD1. The CDR3 consists of 13 residues. Germline V gives CDR1 LNHDA, CDR2 SQIVND (reference sequence). After removal of 4 bases from V and 2 bases from J, the junction contained 2 bases not matched to a gene.